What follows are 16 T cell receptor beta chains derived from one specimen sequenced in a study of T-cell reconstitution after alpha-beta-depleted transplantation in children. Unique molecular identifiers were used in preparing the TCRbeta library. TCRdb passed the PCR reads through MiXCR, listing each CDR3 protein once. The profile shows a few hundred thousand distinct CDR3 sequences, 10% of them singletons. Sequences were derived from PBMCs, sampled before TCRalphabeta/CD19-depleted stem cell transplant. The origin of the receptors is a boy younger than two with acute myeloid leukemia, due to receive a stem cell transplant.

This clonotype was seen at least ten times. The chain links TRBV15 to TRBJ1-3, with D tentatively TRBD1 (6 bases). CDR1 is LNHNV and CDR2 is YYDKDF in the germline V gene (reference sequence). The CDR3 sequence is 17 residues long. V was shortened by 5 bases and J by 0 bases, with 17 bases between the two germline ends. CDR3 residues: CATSFDWTASSGNTIYF. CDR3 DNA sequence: TGTGCCACCAGCTTCGATTGGACAGCCTCCTCTGGAAACACCATATATTTT.

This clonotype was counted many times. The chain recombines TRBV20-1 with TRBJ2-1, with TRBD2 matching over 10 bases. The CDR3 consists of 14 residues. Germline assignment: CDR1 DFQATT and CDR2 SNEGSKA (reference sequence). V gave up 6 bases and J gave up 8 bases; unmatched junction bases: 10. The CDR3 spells CSATSSGGSDEQFF. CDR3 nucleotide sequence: TGCAGTGCCACTTCTAGCGGGGGATCGGATGAGCAGTTCTTC.

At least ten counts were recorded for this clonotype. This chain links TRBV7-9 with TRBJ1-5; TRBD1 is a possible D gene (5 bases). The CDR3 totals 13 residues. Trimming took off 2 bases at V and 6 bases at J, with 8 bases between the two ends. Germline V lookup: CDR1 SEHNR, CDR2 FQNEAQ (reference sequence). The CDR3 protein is CASSLQGSQPQHF. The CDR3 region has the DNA TGTGCCAGCAGCTTACAGGGTAGTCAGCCCCAGCATTTT.

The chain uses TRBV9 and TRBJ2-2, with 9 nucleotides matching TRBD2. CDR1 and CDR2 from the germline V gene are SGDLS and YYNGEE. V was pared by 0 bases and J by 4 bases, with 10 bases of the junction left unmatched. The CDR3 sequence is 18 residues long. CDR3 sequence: CASSVAAASGVLTGELFF. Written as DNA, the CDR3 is TGTGCCAGCAGCGTAGCTGCGGCTAGCGGGGTTCTCACCGGGGAGCTGTTTTTT.

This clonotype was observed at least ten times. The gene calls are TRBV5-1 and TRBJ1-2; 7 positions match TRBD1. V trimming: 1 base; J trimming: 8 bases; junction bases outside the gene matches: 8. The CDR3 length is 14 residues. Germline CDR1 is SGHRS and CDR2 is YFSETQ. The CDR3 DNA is TGCGCCAGCAGCTTGCAGGGGGGCGCTGGGGGCTACACCTTC. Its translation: CASSLQGGAGGYTF.

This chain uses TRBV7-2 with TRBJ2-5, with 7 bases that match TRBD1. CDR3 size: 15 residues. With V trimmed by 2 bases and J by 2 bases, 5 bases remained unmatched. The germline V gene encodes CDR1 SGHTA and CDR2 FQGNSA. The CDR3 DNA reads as TGTGCCAGCAGCTTACACGGACAGGCACAAGAGACCCAGTACTTC. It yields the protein CASSLHGQAQETQYF.

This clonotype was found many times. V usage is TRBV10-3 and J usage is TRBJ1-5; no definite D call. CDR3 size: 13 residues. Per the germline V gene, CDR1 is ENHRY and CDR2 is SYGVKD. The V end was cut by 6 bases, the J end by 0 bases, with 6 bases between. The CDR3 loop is CAISHYSNQPQHF. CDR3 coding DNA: TGTGCCATCAGCCACTATAGCAATCAGCCCCAGCATTTT.

CDR3 DNA: TGTGCCAGCAGCGTAGCGACAGGGAATGGCTACACCTTC. Its protein product is CASSVATGNGYTF. The chain employs TRBV9 and TRBJ1-2, with 7 bases fitting TRBD1. Germline V gives CDR1 SGDLS, CDR2 YYNGEE. V shed 0 bases and J 6 bases; nucleotides not matched to a gene: 2. The CDR3 has 13 residues. Variable domain in full (rest from reference TRBV9 and TRBJ1-2): DSGVTQTPKHLITATGQRVTLRCSPRSGDLSVYWYQQSLDQGLQFLIQYYNGEERAKGNILERFSAQQFPDLHSELNLSSLELGDSALYFCASSVATGNGYTFGSGTRLTVV.

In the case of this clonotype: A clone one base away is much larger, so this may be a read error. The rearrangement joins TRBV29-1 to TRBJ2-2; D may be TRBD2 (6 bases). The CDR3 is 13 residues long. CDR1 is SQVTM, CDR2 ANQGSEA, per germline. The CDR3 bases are TGCAGCGTGGGGGTCGGAGGGACCGGGGTGCTGTTTTTT. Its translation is CSVGVGGTGVLFF.

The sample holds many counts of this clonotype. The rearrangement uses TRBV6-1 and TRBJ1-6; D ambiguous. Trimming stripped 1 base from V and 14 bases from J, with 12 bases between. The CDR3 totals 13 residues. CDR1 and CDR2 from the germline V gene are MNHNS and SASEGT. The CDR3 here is CASSEEDGLSLHF. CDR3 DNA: TGTGCCAGCAGTGAAGAGGACGGTCTATCCCTCCACTTT.

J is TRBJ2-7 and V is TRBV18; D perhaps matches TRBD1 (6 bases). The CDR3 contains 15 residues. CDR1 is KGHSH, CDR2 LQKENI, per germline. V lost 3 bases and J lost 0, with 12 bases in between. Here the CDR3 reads CASSPARGSSYEQYF. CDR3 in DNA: TGTGCCAGCTCACCGGCCAGGGGAAGCTCCTACGAGCAGTACTTC.

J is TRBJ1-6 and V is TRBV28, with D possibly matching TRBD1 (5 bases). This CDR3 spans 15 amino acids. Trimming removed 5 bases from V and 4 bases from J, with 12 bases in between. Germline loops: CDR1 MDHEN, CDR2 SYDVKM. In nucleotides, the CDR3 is TGTGCCAGCAGTAGCCGGGACGGTTATAATTCACCCCTCCACTTT. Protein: CASSSRDGYNSPLHF.

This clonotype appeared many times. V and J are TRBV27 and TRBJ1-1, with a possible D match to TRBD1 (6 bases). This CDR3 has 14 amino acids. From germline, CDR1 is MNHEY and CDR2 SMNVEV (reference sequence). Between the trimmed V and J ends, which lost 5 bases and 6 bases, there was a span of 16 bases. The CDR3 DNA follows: TGTGCCAGCAGTAGGACAGAGGTCCACTCTGAAGCTTTCTTT. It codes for CASSRTEVHSEAFF.

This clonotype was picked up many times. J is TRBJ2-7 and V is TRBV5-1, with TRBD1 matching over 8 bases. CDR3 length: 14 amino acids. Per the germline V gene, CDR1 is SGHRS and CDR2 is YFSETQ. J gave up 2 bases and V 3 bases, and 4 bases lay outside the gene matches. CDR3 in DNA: TGCGCCAGCAGCTGGGACAGGAGCCCCTACGAGCAGTACTTC. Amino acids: CASSWDRSPYEQYF.

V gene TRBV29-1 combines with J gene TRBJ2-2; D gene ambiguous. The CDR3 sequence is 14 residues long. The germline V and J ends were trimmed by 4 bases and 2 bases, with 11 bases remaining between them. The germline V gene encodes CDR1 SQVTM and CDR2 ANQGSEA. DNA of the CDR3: TGCAGCGTTGGGCTGGCCAGTAACACCGGGGAGCTGTTTTTT. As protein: CSVGLASNTGELFF.

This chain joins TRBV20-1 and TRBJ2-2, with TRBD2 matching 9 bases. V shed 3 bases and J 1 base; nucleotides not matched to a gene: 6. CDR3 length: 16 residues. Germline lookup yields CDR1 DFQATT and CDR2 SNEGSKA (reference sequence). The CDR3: CSARRQAGGNTGELFF. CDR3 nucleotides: TGCAGTGCTAGGAGGCAAGCGGGAGGGAACACCGGGGAGCTGTTTTTT.